A selection of T cell receptor beta chains follows, all from one sample in a study of T cell repertoires in cytomegalovirus infection. TCRdb re-derived calls from the reads in MiXCR, one entry per CDR3 protein. This sample carries fewer than 550,000 distinct CDR3 sequences, 11% of them seen once, and the ten largest clones take roughly a tenth. Sequencing input: PBMCs. The receptors originated from a human donor in good health (CMV status not recorded). Some clones in this sample may be carry-over from other donors' samples. CDR3s include the opening cysteine and the closing phenylalanine or tryptophan. A D gene is named only where the DNA matches it firmly. Clone size is shown for a subset of rows, as once, few, many or a class of expanded clone.

>TRBJ2-5|many|TRBV28|-
TGTGCCAGCGGAAAACTGGGGGGAGAGACCCAGTACTTC
CASGKLGGETQYF
>TRBJ2-1|few|TRBV20-1|-
TGCAGTGCTAGAGATAGGAGGACGGGCGCGCGGAATGAGCAGTTCTTC
CSARDRRTGARNEQFF
>TRBJ1-5|many|TRBV27|-
TGTGCCAGCAGTTTATCGGCAGGGCCGCAGCCCCAGCATTTT
CASSLSAGPQPQHF
>TRBJ2-1|many|TRBV7-2|TRBD1
TGTGCCAGTAGAGGACAGGGGGCACGCAGCTACAATGAGCAGTTCTTC
CASRGQGARSYNEQFF
>TRBJ2-1|few|TRBV24-1|-
TGTGCCACCAGTGACCTAGGGAGCCCTTCGGGGGTAGACAATGAGCAGTTCTTC
CATSDLGSPSGVDNEQFF
>TRBJ2-1|-|TRBV20-1|-
TGCAGTGCCGCTTCAGACCCGGACCATGAGCAGTTCTTC
CSAASDPDHEQFF
>TRBJ2-3|many|TRBV24-1|-
TGTGCCACCAGTGCCCCCCAAGGGACCCCGAGGAGAACAGATACGCAGTATTTT
CATSAPQGTPRRTDTQYF
>TRBJ1-1|many|TRBV10-3|-
TGTGCCAGCGGGACCGTGAACACTGAAGCTTTCTTT
CASGTVNTEAFF
>TRBJ1-2|many|TRBV18|TRBD1
TGTGCCAGCTCACCATCGGGACAGGGTGACTATGGCTACACCTTC
CASSPSGQGDYGYTF
>TRBJ2-3|many|TRBV7-8|-
TGTGCCAGCAGCTTAGGGGGGAGCGGAGATACGCAGTATTTT
CASSLGGSGDTQYF
>TRBJ2-1|-|TRBV20-1|TRBD1
TGCAGTGTTAGAATATCCGGGACAGCTAACAATGAGCAGTTCTTC
CSVRISGTANNEQFF
>TRBJ2-1|many|TRBV7-2|-
TGTGCCAGCAGCTTCGCAGTGGGTGAGCAGTTCTTC
CASSFAVGEQFF
>TRBJ1-5|many|TRBV11-2|-
TGTGCCAGCAGCTTAGTCTACGATCAGCCCCAGCATTTT
CASSLVYDQPQHF
>TRBJ2-3|many|TRBV11-1|-
TGTGCCAGCAGCCCCAGGTGGGATACGCAGTATTTT
CASSPRWDTQYF
>TRBJ2-1|many|TRBV5-1|TRBD2
TGCGCCAGCTACTCTAGCGGGGACGCTACCTACAATGAGCAGTTCTTC
CASYSSGDATYNEQFF
>TRBJ2-1|many|TRBV7-2|TRBD2
TGTGCCAGCAGCTGGGGACCGACCGGGACTAACGGTGAGCAGTTCTTC
CASSWGPTGTNGEQFF
>TRBJ2-7|few|TRBV28|-
TGTGCCAGCAGTTTTCGCCGTTACTCCTACGAGCAGTACTTC
CASSFRRYSYEQYF
>TRBJ2-2|many|TRBV29-1|-
TGCAGCGTTGGCGGGACAACTCAGGGTCGCACCGGGGAGCTGTTTTTT
CSVGGTTQGRTGELFF
>TRBJ2-7|many|TRBV7-2|TRBD1
TGTGCCAGCAGCTCCAACCCCGGGACAGGGACCGAGCAGTACTTC
CASSSNPGTGTEQYF
>TRBJ1-5|-|TRBV24-1|-
TGTGCCACCAGTGATTCTAGGACAGCGTCGGATCAGCCCCAGCATTTT
CATSDSRTASDQPQHF
>TRBJ2-1|-|TRBV10-3|-
TGTGCCATCAGTGAGCCGCCGGACGGAACATCCTACAATGAGCAGTTCTTC
CAISEPPDGTSYNEQFF
>TRBJ1-1|many|TRBV3-1|-
TGTGCCAGCAGCCACGGGGGGGTGAACACTGAAGCTTTCTTT
CASSHGGVNTEAFF
>TRBJ1-2|many|TRBV11-1|TRBD1
TGTGCCAGCAGCCCAAGGGACAGGGGGTATGGCTACACCTTC
CASSPRDRGYGYTF
>TRBJ2-7|many|TRBV5-1|-
TGCGCCAGCAGCGTTACAGGAGACGAGCAGTACTTC
CASSVTGDEQYF
>TRBJ1-2|many|TRBV7-6|-
TGTGCCAGCAGCTTACAGGGGTCCTATGGCTACACCTTC
CASSLQGSYGYTF
>TRBJ1-6|-|TRBV24-1|-
TGTGCCACCATGGTAATGCGTCCCCTCCACTTT
CATMVMRPLHF